Following are 14 T cell receptor beta chains from one sample sequenced in a study of CD8 T cells in ankylosing spondylitis. From the 5' RACE reads, TCRdb called clonotypes with MiXCR, one entry per CDR3 protein. Of 85,000 to 100,000 distinct CDR3 sequences in the sample, roughly 8% are singletons; the top ten hold roughly 9.9%. Input material: blood, either unsorted or a sorted T cell fraction (not recorded which). Source of these receptors: a male donor with ankylosing spondylitis or in good health (not recorded which).

The chain carries TRBV6-1 and TRBJ2-7, with 14 nucleotides matching TRBD2. This CDR3 region has 16 residues. Germline lookup yields CDR1 MNHNS and CDR2 SASEGT. With V trimmed by 5 bases and J by 8 bases, 11 bases remained unmatched. The CDR3 DNA sequence: TGTGCCAGCAGTCCCCGGACGGGACTAGCGGGAGACCAGCAGTACTTC. As protein: CASSPRTGLAGDQQYF.

This clonotype was picked up many times. This chain uses TRBV6-1 with TRBJ2-1, with D possibly matching TRBD1 (5 bases). V shed 3 bases and J shed 7 bases, with 10 bases lying between them. CDR1 and CDR2 (germline): MNHNS, SASEGT. This CDR3 is 13 amino acids long. CDR3 bases: TGTGCCAGCAGTGACAGGGAATGGAATGAGCAGTTCTTC. This sequence encodes CASSDREWNEQFF.

The V call is TRBV12-3 or TRBV12-4, the J call TRBJ2-5; D remains ambiguous. The CDR3 has 15 residues. The ends were cut back, 2 bases at V and 2 bases at J, with 12 bases in the middle. In DNA form, the CDR3 reads TGTGCCAGCAGTTTACCGACCAAGGGACAAGAGACCCAGTACTTC. Its translation is CASSLPTKGQETQYF.

This clonotype was counted at least ten times. This chain links TRBV12-3 or TRBV12-4 with TRBJ2-1, with D possibly being TRBD1 or TRBD2 (5 bases each). This CDR3 is 16 amino acids long. Trimming cost V 2 bases and J 5 bases, with 16 bases left between them. The CDR3 nucleotides read TGTGCCAGCAGTTTATCAGGGCAGCGGAGCAACAATGAGCAGTTCTTC. Translation: CASSLSGQRSNNEQFF.

In this sample, this clonotype turned up many times. The chain employs TRBV12-3 or TRBV12-4 and TRBJ1-5; D is ambiguous. Trimming pared 4 bases from V and 4 bases from J, leaving 8 bases between. The CDR3 sequence is 13 residues long. This chain's CDR3 is CASSWAENQPQHF. DNA of the CDR3: TGTGCCAGCAGTTGGGCGGAGAATCAGCCCCAGCATTTT.

This clonotype occurred many times. The chain has TRBV4-3 and TRBJ2-1; 8 positions match TRBD2. Trimming took 0 bases from V and 12 from J; bases not matched to a gene: 13. The germline V gene encodes CDR1 LGHNA and CDR2 YSLEER. The CDR3 totals 16 residues. The CDR3 is CASSQESGTSRWGQFF. In DNA form, the CDR3 reads TGCGCCAGCAGCCAAGAATCGGGGACTAGTCGGTGGGGGCAGTTCTTC.

This chain connects TRBV29-1 to TRBJ2-1, with 12 bases that match TRBD2. Germline V gene lookup returns CDR1 SQVTM and CDR2 ANQGSEA. The CDR3 length is 14 residues. With V trimmed by 5 bases and J by 6 bases, 5 bases remained unmatched. This chain's CDR3 is CSVLAGGPGNEQFF. As DNA, the CDR3 is TGCAGCGTTCTAGCGGGAGGGCCGGGCAATGAGCAGTTCTTC.

This clonotype was found many times. The chain recombines TRBV12-3 or TRBV12-4 with TRBJ1-1; D is ambiguous. This CDR3 spans 13 amino acids. Trimming removed 3 bases at V and 6 bases at J, with 11 bases between. The CDR3: CASSFRGLAEAFF. CDR3 DNA: TGTGCCAGCAGTTTTAGAGGCCTGGCTGAAGCTTTCTTT.

This rearrangement joins TRBV5-1 to TRBJ1-6; D is uncertain. Trimming left V 4 bases short and J 5 bases short, with 13 bases between. The CDR3 has 15 amino acids. From germline, CDR1 is SGHRS and CDR2 YFSETQ. The CDR3 loop is CASSTTGGDNSPLHF. CDR3 coding DNA: TGCGCCAGCAGCACGACGGGTGGGGATAATTCACCCCTCCACTTT.

At least ten counts were recorded for this clonotype. This sequence joins TRBV7-9 and TRBJ2-1; 10 nucleotides match TRBD1. The CDR3 has 15 amino acids. V shed 5 bases and J 6 bases; nucleotides not matched to a gene: 7. Germline V CDR1 and CDR2: SEHNR, FQNEAQ (reference sequence). In DNA form, the CDR3 reads TGTGCCAGCAGCACGGGACAGGGGTTAAGCAATGAGCAGTTCTTC. This encodes CASSTGQGLSNEQFF. The full variable domain, rest sourced from reference TRBV7-9 and TRBJ2-1, is DTGVSQNPRHKITKRGQNVTFRCDPISEHNRLYWYRQTLGQGPEFLTYFQNEAQLEKSRLLSDRFSAERPKGSFSTLEIQRTEQGDSAMYLCASSTGQGLSNEQFFGPGTRLTVL.

In this sample, this clonotype turned up many times. Written as DNA, the CDR3 is TGTGCCAGCAGCTTAACTGGTTCCGGCTTCGCACCCCTCCACTTT. It specifies CASSLTGSGFAPLHF. The chain uses TRBV7-2 and TRBJ1-6; no reliable D call. The CDR3 spans 15 residues. Germline V CDR1 and CDR2: SGHTA, FQGNSA. Trimming took 2 bases from V and 11 from J, leaving 16 bases between them.

This clonotype was counted ten times or more. The chain has TRBV11-2 and TRBJ2-1, with unresolved D. The germline V and J ends were trimmed by 3 bases and 13 bases, with 10 bases remaining between them. The CDR3 consists of 11 residues. CDR1 SGHAT and CDR2 FQNNGV come from the germline V gene. CDR3 loop: CASSLSGPQFF. CDR3 coding DNA: TGTGCCAGCAGCTTGTCCGGGCCCCAGTTCTTC.

This clonotype was recorded many times. The chain uses TRBV10-3 and TRBJ1-5; D is undetermined. V was cut by 4 bases and J by 7 bases, with 11 bases left in between. CDR1 ENHRY and CDR2 SYGVKD come from the germline V gene. The CDR3 consists of 13 residues. The CDR3 DNA is TGTGCCATCAGTGCTGGAGAAAGGCAGCCCCAGCATTTT. It codes for CAISAGERQPQHF.

This clonotype was counted many times. V usage is TRBV5-1 and J usage is TRBJ2-7, with 8 bases lining up with TRBD1. The ends lost 4 bases at V and 3 bases at J; junction bases unmatched: 12. The CDR3 is 16 amino acids. Germline V lookup: CDR1 SGHRS, CDR2 YFSETQ. CDR3 sequence reads: CASSLQTRDRLYEQYF. The CDR3 DNA reads as TGCGCCAGCAGCCTCCAGACCCGGGACAGGCTCTACGAGCAGTACTTC.